Each of the 9 T cell receptor beta chains below was sequenced from the same sample in a study of blood T cell repertoires in COVID-19. Profiling relied on immunoSEQ multiplex PCR, and the TCRdb table lists in-frame clones only, not all of them. The sample consists of 300,000 to 400,000 clones, 85% of them appearing once. Sequencing used peripheral blood. These receptors all come from a human donor in a cohort sampled during active COVID-19.

This chain connects TRBV24-1 to TRBJ1-4; TRBD1 matches at 9 bases. J was trimmed by 6 bases and V by 3 bases; bases with no gene match: 1. The CDR3 is 14 amino acids. From germline, CDR1 is KGHDR and CDR2 SFDVKD. The CDR3 loop reads CATSDRTGDEKLFF. The DNA of the CDR3 is TGTGCCACCAGTGATCGGACAGGGGATGAAAAACTGTTTTTT.

The chain carries TRBV4-1 and TRBJ1-4; TRBD1 matches 10 bases. Germline V gene data show CDR1 as MGHRA and CDR2 as YSYEKL. J was trimmed by 8 bases and V by 2 bases; bases with no gene match: 5. This CDR3 has 15 amino acids. CDR3 nucleotides: TGCGCCAGCAGCCAATGGGGACAGGGGCGGGAAAAACTGTTTTTT. This sequence encodes CASSQWGQGREKLFF.

This clone was counted once. The rearrangement joins TRBV25-1 to TRBJ2-1, with D perhaps TRBD1 (6 bases). From germline, CDR1 is MGHDK and CDR2 SYGVNS. V lost 5 bases to trimming and J lost 3 bases, with 11 bases between them. The CDR3 totals 14 residues. Here the CDR3 reads CASSPGQRYNEQFF. CDR3 sequence (DNA): TGTGCCAGCAGTCCCGGACAGCGCTACAATGAGCAGTTCTTC.

The chain is built from TRBV9 and TRBJ1-1; D is unclear. This CDR3 has 15 residues. Germline V gene data show CDR1 as SGDLS and CDR2 as YYNGEE. Trimming removed 0 bases from V and 0 bases from J, with 9 bases in between. CDR3 region: CASSVEEAMNTEAFF. The CDR3 DNA reads as TGTGCCAGCAGCGTAGAGGAGGCCATGAACACTGAAGCTTTCTTT.

The rearrangement uses TRBV27 and TRBJ1-1, with TRBD1 as a possible D gene (6 bases). The germline gives CDR1 MNHEY, CDR2 SMNVEV (reference sequence). Trimming stripped 5 bases from V and 4 bases from J, with 20 bases between. This CDR3 spans 16 amino acids. CDR3 region: CASSDTNRVSVTEAFF. As DNA, the CDR3 is TGTGCCAGCAGTGACACCAACAGGGTATCTGTCACTGAAGCTTTCTTT.

For this clone: Other DNA sequences in this sample translate to the same CDR3. The genes are TRBV6-1 and TRBJ2-7; D unresolved. The CDR3 spans 13 residues. V lost 2 bases and J 1 base, leaving 6 bases between the germline ends. Germline V gives CDR1 MNHNS, CDR2 SASEGT. CDR3 sequence reads: CASSESSSYEQYF. In DNA form, the CDR3 reads TGTGCCAGCAGTGAAAGCTCATCCTACGAGCAGTACTTC.

The sample holds one count of this clone. The chain joins TRBV24-1 to TRBJ2-3; tentative D call: TRBD1 (5 bases). This CDR3 has 16 amino acids. The germline V gene has CDR1 KGHDR and CDR2 SFDVKD. Trimming cost V 5 bases and J 1 base, with 15 bases left between them. The CDR3 sequence is CATSGPDRTGTDTQYF. The CDR3 DNA sequence: TGTGCCACCAGTGGGCCCGACAGAACCGGCACAGATACGCAGTATTTT.

J is TRBJ1-2 and V is TRBV10-1; a weak D match, TRBD1 (5 bases). The CDR3 covers 13 residues. CDR1 is WNHNN, CDR2 SYGVQD, per germline (reference sequence). V was shortened by 2 bases and J by 6 bases, with 10 bases between the two germline ends. The CDR3, as DNA: TGCGCCAGCAGTGAGACAGGAAAGAATGGCTACACCTTC. It codes for CASSETGKNGYTF.

This chain links TRBV5-1 with TRBJ2-3; 8 bases agree with TRBD2. The germline V gene has CDR1 SGHRS and CDR2 YFSETQ. With V trimmed by 0 bases and J by 5 bases, 5 bases remained unmatched. The CDR3 extends over 15 amino acids. The CDR3 coding sequence is TGCGCCAGCAGCTTGGTAGGACTAGCCCAAGATACGCAGTATTTT. Translation: CASSLVGLAQDTQYF. The variable domain in full, with the rest retrieved from reference TRBV5-1 and TRBJ2-3, is KAGVTQTPRYLIKTRGQQVTLSCSPISGHRSVSWYQQTPGQGLQFLFEYFSETQRNKGNFPGRFSGRQFSNSRSEMNVSTLELGDSALYLCASSLVGLAQDTQYFGPGTRLTVL.